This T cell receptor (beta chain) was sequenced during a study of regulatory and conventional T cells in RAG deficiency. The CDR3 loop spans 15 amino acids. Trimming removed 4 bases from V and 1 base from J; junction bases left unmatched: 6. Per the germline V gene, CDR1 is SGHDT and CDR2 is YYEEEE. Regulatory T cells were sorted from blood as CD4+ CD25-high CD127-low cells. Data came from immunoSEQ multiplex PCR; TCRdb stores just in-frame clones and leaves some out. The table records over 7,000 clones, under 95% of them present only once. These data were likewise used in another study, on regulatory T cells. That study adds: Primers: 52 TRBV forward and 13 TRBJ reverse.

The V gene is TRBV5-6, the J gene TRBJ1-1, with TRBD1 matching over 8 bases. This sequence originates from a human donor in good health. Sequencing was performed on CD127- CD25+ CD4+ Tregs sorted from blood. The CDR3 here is CASSPGQGRNTEAFF. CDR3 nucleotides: TGTGCCAGCAGCCCCGGACAGGGCCGGAACACTGAAGCTTTCTTT.